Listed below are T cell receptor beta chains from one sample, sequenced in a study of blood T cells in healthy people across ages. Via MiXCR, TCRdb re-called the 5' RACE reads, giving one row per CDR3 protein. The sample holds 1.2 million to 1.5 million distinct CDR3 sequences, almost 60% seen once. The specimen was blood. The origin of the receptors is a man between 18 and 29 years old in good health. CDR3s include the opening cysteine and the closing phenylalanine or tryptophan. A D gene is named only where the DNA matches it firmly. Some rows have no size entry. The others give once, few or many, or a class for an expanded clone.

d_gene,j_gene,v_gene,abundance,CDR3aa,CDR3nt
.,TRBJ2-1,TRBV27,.,CASSLSPQVGEQFF,TGTGCCAGCAGTTTATCCCCTCAGGTTGGTGAGCAGTTCTTC
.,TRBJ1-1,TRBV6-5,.,CATSQVNTEAFF,TGTGCCACCTCACAGGTGAACACTGAAGCTTTCTTT
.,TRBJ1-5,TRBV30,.,CAWSHSLSQPQHF,TGTGCCTGGAGTCACTCGTTGAGTCAGCCCCAGCATTTT
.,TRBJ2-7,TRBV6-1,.,CASMRYLKDSTYEQYF,TGTGCCAGCATGCGTTACTTGAAGGACAGTACCTACGAGCAGTACTTC
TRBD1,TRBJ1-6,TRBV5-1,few,CASSPGTGISPLHF,TGCGCCAGCAGCCCCGGGACAGGGATTTCACCCCTCCACTTT
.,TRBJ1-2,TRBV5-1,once,CVSNTQTGTYGYTF,TGCGTCAGCAACACCCAGACAGGCACCTATGGCTACACCTTC
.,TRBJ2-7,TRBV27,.,CASSAQGVNEQYF,TGTGCCAGCAGTGCGCAGGGAGTCAACGAGCAGTACTTC
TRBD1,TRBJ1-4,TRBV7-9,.,CASSSTDRAGEKLFF,TGTGCCAGCAGCTCGACGGACAGGGCGGGCGAAAAACTGTTTTTT
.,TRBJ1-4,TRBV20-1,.,CSARRTATNEKLFF,TGCAGTGCGCGTCGGACCGCAACTAATGAAAAACTGTTTTTT
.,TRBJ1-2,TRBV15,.,CATSRAQRDYGYTF,TGTGCCACCAGCAGAGCCCAACGAGACTATGGCTACACCTTC
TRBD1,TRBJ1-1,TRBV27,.,CASAYFGTGDEAFF,TGTGCCAGCGCTTACTTCGGGACAGGGGATGAAGCTTTCTTT
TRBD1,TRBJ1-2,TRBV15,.,CATSNPGTDLNYGYTF,TGTGCCACCAGCAACCCCGGGACAGACCTTAACTATGGCTACACCTTC
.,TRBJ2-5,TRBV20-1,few,CSASPLIGVLETQYF,TGCAGTGCCTCCCCATTGATCGGGGTCTTGGAGACCCAGTACTTC
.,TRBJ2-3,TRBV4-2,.,CASSQALLTDTQYF,TGTGCCAGCAGCCAAGCCCTTCTCACAGATACGCAGTATTTT
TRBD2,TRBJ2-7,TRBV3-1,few,CASSHPASGRALDEQYF,TGTGCCAGCAGCCACCCGGCAAGCGGGAGGGCCCTTGACGAGCAGTACTTC
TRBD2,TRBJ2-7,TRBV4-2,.,CASSHPLAGGLYEQYF,TGTGCCAGCAGCCACCCCCTAGCGGGGGGTCTCTACGAGCAGTACTTC
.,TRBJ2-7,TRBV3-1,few,CASSQFGDFSLNEQYF,TGTGCCAGCAGCCAATTCGGAGATTTTTCTCTTAACGAGCAGTACTTC
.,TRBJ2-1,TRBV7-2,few,CAARGDLISGEQFF,TGTGCCGCCCGAGGGGACCTCATCTCGGGTGAGCAGTTCTTC